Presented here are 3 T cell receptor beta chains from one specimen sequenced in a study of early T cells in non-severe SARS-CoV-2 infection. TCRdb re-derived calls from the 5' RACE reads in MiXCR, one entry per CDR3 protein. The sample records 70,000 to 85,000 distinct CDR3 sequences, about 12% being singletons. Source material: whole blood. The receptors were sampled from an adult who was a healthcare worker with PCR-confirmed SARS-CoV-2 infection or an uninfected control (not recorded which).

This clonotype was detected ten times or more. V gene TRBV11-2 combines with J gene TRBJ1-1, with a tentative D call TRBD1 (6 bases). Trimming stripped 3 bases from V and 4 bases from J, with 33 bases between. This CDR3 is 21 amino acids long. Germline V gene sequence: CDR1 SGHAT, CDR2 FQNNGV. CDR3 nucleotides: TGTGCCAGCAGCTTCTCTTACCGCACGTCAGGGGCCGTACGAGGGGGCACTGAAGCTTTCTTT. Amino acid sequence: CASSFSYRTSGAVRGGTEAFF.

The CDR3 coding sequence is TGTGCCAGCAGTTATCCCGGGACAGACCGCACAGATACGCAGTATTTT. Protein: CASSYPGTDRTDTQYF. The chain uses TRBV6-6 and TRBJ2-3; 7 bases match TRBD1. Trimming cost V 3 bases and J 1 base; bases outside gene matches: 7. This CDR3 is built from 16 residues. Germline V gene sequence: CDR1 MNHNY, CDR2 SVGAGI (reference sequence).

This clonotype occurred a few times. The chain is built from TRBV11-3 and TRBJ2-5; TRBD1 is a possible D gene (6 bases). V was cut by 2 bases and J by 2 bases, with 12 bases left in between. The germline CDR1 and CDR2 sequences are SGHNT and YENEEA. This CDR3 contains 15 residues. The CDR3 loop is CASSLPQGIQETQYF. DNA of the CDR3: TGTGCCAGCAGCTTACCCCAGGGGATACAAGAGACCCAGTACTTC.